A single T cell receptor beta chain is shown here with its context. The antigen is not known. With 8 bases removed from V and 4 bases from J, the gap between germline ends came to 8 bases. Germline V gene lookup returns CDR1 LGHDT and CDR2 YNNKEL (reference sequence). The CDR3 extends over 11 amino acids. The data derive from a study of CD8 T cells in Susac syndrome. Study-wide context: Patients with Susac syndrome were therapy-naive, treated with corticosteroids, or treated with intravenous immunoglobulin alone when blood was collected. Study findings and constraints: Susac-specific public clones numbered around 16 in total CD8+ repertoires (and roughly 5 in CD8+ TEMRA repertoires).

TCR beta from blood CD8+ and CD4+ T cells was sequenced. An amount of RNA that ranged from roughly 0.5 to 1 ug was reverse transcribed with random hexamers. With immunoSEQ multiplex PCR, TCR beta CDR3 was amplified across 54 Vbeta and 13 Jbeta. TCRdb reprocessed the immunoSEQ multiplex PCR reads via MiXCR and lists one record per CDR3 protein. Of some 130,000 distinct CDR3 sequences in the sample, roughly 94% were seen once. This clonotype was obtained from a human donor with Susac syndrome. The rearrangement uses TRBV3-1 and TRBJ1-2; D is ambiguous. The sequenced sample was CD8+ T cells from PBMCs. This CDR3 reads CASFDGYGYTF. CDR3 in DNA: TGTGCCAGCTTCGACGGCTATGGCTACACCTTC. Based on the CDR3 plus reference TRBV3-1 and TRBJ1-2, the full variable domain is DTAVSQTPKYLVTQMGNDKSIKCEQNLGHDTMYWYKQDSKKFLKIMFSYNNKELIINETVPNRFSPKSPDKAHLNLHINSLELGDSAVYFCASFDGYGYTFGSGTRLTVV.